This T cell receptor beta chain was sequenced in a study of cytomegalovirus exposure and HLA in healthy donors. The wider study: There were around 390 genotyped donors. Of these, 75% to 85% fell in the genetic ancestry cluster associated with self-reported Caucasian donors.

PCR was performed using 60 Vbeta and 13 Jbeta primers. The method was immunoSEQ multiplex PCR; TCRdb's version includes in-frame clones alone and lacks a portion of them. The data contain tens of thousands of clones, about 8% of them singletons. Study results and limitations: For TCR beta chains, V- and J-gene trimming was later linked to a missense DCLRE1C variant. There were some public TCRs occurring in many donors, but most TCR sequences were rare. A list of approximately 160 TCR beta chains associated with cytomegalovirus was given.

With regard to this clone: Its cognate antigen is unknown.

This CDR3 has 14 amino acids. Germline-derived CDR1 and CDR2 are SGHRS and YFSETQ. After removal of 4 bases from V and 1 base from J, the junction contained 4 bases not matched to a gene. The J gene is TRBJ1-1, the V gene TRBV5-1; 7 nucleotides agree with TRBD1. The receptor's source is a man over 45 in good health and CMV-seronegative. Input material: PBMCs. DNA for the CDR3: TGCGCCAGCAGCCGAGGGACAGAGAACACTGAAGCTTTCTTT. Translating gives CASSRGTENTEAFF.